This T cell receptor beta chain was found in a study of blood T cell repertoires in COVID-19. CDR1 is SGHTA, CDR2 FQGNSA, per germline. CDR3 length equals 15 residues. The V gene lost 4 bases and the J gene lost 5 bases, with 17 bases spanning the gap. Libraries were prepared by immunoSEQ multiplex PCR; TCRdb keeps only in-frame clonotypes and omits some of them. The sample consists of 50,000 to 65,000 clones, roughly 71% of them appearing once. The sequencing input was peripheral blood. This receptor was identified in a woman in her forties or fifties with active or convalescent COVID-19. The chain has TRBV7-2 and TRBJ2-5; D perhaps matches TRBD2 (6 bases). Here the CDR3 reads CASSYRAGPGETQYF. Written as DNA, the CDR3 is TGTGCCAGCAGCTACCGCGCGGGGCCAGGCGAGACCCAGTACTTC.